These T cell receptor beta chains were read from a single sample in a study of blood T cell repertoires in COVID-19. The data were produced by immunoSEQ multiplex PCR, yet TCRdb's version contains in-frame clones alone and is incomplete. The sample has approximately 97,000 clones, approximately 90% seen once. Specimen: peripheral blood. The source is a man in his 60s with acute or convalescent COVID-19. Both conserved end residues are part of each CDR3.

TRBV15 CATSEGGGTGLPKNIQYF
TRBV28 CASISGGKNTEAFF
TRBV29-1 CSGGKGVGTEAFF
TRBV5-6 CASSSGTVETSINSPLHF
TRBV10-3 CAISEPRGEGNTEAFF
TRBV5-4 CASSLAQQNTEAFF
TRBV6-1 CASSPPGGQGPEAFF
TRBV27 CASSGQNYGYTF
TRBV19 CASSPRMAGYGYTF
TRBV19 CAGSDSTETGKTYGYTF
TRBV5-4 CASSLWAGGREQFF
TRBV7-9 CASSLLSGGGEAFF
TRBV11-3 CASSLEYSGELFF
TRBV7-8 CASSLAHRGDYGYTF
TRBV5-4 CASSIAGTAYNSPLHF
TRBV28 CASKSLLGPQAGYGYTF
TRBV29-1 CSFSGTGAVGYTF
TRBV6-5 CATQSGGYDYGYTF
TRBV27 CASSLRSSYNEQFF
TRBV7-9 CASSANRVYTGELFF
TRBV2 CASSPTGVYGYTF
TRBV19 CASSTGTGTLYGYTF
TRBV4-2 CASSHRSRQGSPGYTF
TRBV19 CASMIGETQYF
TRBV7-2 CASSPSGTGTYGYTF
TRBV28 CASSSPGRGRGTEAFF
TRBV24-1 CATSDLDFYGYTF
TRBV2 CASNKQGVGTEAFF
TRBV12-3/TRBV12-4 CASSFGQTDTQYF
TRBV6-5 CASSPRYDSNQPQHF
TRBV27 CASSWGQYNEQFF
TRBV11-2 CASSPQTGVTNSPLHF
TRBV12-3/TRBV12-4 CASSQGPGYGYTF
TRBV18 CASSPAGAQPQHF
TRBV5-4 CASSLYGTAQETQYF
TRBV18 CASSPNRDSVNTEAFF
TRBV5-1 CASSLDLGSATNEKLFF
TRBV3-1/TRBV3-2 CASSQGQGGYGYTF
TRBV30 CAWNQANSYGYTF
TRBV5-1 CASSIMANQPQHF
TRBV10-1 CASSEFGGLGNEQFF
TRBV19 CASKGTYRSDTQYF
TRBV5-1 CASSRARGASTEAFF
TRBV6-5 CASSYSNPGISYEQYF
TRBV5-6 CASSILREKGEKLFF
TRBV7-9 CASSSPGTLEKLFF
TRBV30 CAWRRGLSYNSPLHF
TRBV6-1 CASSETGNQPQHF
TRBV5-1 CASSLRDRAYGYTF
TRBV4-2 CASSQLGGAAYNEQFF
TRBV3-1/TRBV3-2 CASSSSGTSSEQYF
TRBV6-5 CASRKYRGMDEQFF
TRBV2 CASSGTASGNTIYF
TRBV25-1 CASSEWEETEAFF
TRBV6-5 CASKDRRGETQYF
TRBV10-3 CAITAGGPSEQFF
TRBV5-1 CASSLKGGSGTEAFF
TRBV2 CASSDQGAGEKLFF
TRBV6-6 CASSIQGAGYGYTF
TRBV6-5 CASSDRNYGYTF